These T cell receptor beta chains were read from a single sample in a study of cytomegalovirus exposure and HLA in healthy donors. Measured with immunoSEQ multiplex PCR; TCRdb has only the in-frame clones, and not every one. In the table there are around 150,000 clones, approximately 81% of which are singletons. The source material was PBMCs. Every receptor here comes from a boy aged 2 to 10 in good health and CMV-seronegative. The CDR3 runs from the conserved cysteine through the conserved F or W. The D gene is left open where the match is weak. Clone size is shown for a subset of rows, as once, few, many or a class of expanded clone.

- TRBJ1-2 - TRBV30 TGTGCCTGGAGTGTTAAAGCAGGTTCAAACTATGGCTACACCTTC CAWSVKAGSNYGYTF
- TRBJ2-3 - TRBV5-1 TGCGCCAGCAGCCGGGTGGTCGGGATCCACACAGATACGCAGTATTTT CASSRVVGIHTDTQYF
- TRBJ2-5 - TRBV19 TGTGCCAGTAGTAGACTAGTGAGTGATGAGACCCAGTACTTC CASSRLVSDETQYF
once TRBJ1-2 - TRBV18 TGTGCCAGCAGACAGGACCCCGATTTGGACGGCTACACCTTC CASRQDPDLDGYTF
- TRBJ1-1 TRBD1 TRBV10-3 TGTGCCATCTTACCGGGACAGGGTATCTCTGAAGCTTTCTTT CAILPGQGISEAFF
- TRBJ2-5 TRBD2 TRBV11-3 TGTGCCAGCAGCTTGCGGACTAGCGGGGAAGAGACCCAGTACTTC CASSLRTSGEETQYF
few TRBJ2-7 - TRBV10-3 TGTGCCATCAGTGGCGCCTACGAGCAGTACTTC CAISGAYEQYF
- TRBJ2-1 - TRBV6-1 TGTGCCAGCAGTGTGGCAGGGTCCCTCTACAATGAGCAGTTCTTC CASSVAGSLYNEQFF
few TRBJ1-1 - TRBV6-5 TGTGCCAGCACTAGGGGAAACACTGAAGCTTTCTTT CASTRGNTEAFF
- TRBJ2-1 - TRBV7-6 TGTGCCAGCAGCGCCCCCCTGGCCGGGTACAATGAGCAGTTCTTC CASSAPLAGYNEQFF